This entry lists 4 T cell receptor beta chains sequenced from one sample in a study of blood T cells in healthy people across ages. It was with a sample-barcoded 5' primer and a J-beta primer mix that a second PCR of about 6 to 11 cycles was run. TCRdb reanalysed the 5' RACE reads using MiXCR and keeps one entry per CDR3 protein. The sample yields more than 750,000 distinct CDR3 sequences, almost 30% seen once. These sequences were also reported in another study, on T cells of mothers and their children.

The sample taken for sequencing was blood. All receptors come from a middle-aged woman in good health.

This clonotype has at least ten counts. As DNA, the CDR3 is TGTGCCAGCAGCCCACCCAACAGGGGGCGAGAGACCCAGTACTTC. Translating gives CASSPPNRGRETQYF. The genes are TRBV13 and TRBJ2-5; 9 nucleotides line up with TRBD1. Looked up from germline, CDR1 is PRHDT and CDR2 is FYEKMQ (reference sequence). Trimming removed 5 bases from V and 4 bases from J; junction bases left unmatched: 8. This CDR3 region has 15 residues. The full variable domain, rest sourced from reference TRBV13 and TRBJ2-5, is AAGVIQSPRHLIKEKRETATLKCYPIPRHDTVYWYQQGPGQDPQFLISFYEKMQSDKGSIPDRFSAQQFSDYHSELNMSSLELGDSALYFCASSPPNRGRETQYFGPGTRLLVL.

This sequence joins TRBV28 and TRBJ2-7; 8 nucleotides match TRBD1. V dropped 9 bases and J dropped 4; count of bases not matched to a gene: 5. Germline V lookup: CDR1 MDHEN, CDR2 SYDVKM. The CDR3 is 12 amino acids. This chain's CDR3 is CASQGAYYEQYF. CDR3 DNA sequence: TGTGCCAGTCAGGGGGCATATTACGAGCAGTACTTC.

This clonotype appeared a few times. V gene TRBV2 combines with J gene TRBJ1-1; D uncertain. Germline V gives CDR1 SNHLY, CDR2 FYNNEI. The CDR3 covers 15 residues. Trimming stripped 7 bases from V and 1 base from J, with 16 bases between. The CDR3 coding sequence is TGTGCCAGCACCACCTGGGCATCTAGGAACACTGAAGCTTTCTTT. The encoded protein is CASTTWASRNTEAFF.

This clonotype was detected ten times or more. This chain connects TRBV20-1 to TRBJ2-2; D uncertain. Between the trimmed V and J ends, which lost 6 bases and 3 bases, there was a span of 14 bases. The CDR3 spans 14 residues. Germline V gene lookup returns CDR1 DFQATT and CDR2 SNEGSKA (reference sequence). The CDR3 nucleotides read TGCAGTGCCCCTGCCCCAGCGTACACCGGGGAGCTGTTTTTT. Encoded protein: CSAPAPAYTGELFF.